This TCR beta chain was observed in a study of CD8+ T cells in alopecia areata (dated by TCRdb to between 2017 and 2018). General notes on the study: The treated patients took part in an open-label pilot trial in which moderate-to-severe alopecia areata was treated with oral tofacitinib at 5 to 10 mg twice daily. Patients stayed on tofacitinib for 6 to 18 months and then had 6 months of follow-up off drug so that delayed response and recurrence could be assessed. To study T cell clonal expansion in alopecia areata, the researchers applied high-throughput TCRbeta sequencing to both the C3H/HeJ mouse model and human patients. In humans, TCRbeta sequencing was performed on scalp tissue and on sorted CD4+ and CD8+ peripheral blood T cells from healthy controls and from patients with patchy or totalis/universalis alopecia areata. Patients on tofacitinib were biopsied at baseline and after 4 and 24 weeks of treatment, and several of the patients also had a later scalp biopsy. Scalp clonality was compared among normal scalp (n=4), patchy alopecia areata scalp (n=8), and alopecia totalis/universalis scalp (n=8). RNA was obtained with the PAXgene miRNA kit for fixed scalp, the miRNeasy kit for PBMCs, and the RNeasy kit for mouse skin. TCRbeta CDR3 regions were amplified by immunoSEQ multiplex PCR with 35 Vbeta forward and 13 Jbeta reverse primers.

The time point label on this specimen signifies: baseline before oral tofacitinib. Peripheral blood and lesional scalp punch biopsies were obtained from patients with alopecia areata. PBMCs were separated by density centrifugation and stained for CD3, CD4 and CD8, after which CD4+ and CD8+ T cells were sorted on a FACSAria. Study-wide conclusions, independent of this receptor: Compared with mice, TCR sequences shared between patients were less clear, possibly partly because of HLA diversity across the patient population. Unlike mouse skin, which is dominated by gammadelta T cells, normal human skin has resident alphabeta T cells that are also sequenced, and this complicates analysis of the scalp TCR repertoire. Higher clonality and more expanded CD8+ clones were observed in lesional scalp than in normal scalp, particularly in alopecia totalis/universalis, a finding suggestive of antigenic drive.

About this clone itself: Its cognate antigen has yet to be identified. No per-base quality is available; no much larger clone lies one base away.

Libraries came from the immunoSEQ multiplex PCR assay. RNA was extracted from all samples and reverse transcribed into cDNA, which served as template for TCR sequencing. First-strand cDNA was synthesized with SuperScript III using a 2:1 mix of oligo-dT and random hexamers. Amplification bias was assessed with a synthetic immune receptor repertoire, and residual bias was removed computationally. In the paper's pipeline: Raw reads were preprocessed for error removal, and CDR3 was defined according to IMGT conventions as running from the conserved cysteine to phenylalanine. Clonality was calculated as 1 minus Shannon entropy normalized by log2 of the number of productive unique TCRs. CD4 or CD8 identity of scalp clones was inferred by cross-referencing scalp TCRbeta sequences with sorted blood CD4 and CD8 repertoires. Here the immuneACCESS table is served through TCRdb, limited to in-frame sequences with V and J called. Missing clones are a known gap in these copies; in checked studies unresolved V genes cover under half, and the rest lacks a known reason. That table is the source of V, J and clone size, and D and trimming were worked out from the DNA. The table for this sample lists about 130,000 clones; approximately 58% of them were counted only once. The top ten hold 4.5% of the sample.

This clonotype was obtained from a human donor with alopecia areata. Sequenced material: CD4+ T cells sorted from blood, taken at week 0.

The DNA is as follows: TGTGCCAGCTCCCTAGCGGGGGGACAACGAAGCACAGATACGCAGTATTTT. Its protein reads: CASSLAGGQRSTDTQYF. The rearranged chain carries TRBV2 and TRBJ2-3; 11 middle bases align to TRBD2. The V end gives up 8 bases and the J end 0 bases, leaving 10 bases in the junction not matched to a gene. The CDR3 goes from the cysteine to the phenylalanine over 17 residues. Of all the DNA, just the CDR3 is kept, 51 bases in frame from base 1. Sequences SNHLY (CDR1) and FYNNEI (CDR2) are obtained from the germline V gene.